One T cell receptor (beta chain) is described in this entry. Profiling relied on immunoSEQ multiplex PCR, and the TCRdb table lists in-frame clones only, not all of them. The sample lists some 31,000 clones, roughly 90% occurring once. In germline, CDR1 is SGHRS, CDR2 YFSETQ. Trimming at V came to 0 bases and at J to 10 bases, leaving 9 bases not matched to a gene. The CDR3 length is 14 residues. The data belong to a study of T cells in localized non-small cell lung cancer. The chain links TRBV5-1 to TRBJ1-2; TRBD1 aligns across 7 bases. This sequence was found in a woman between 40 and 69 years old with stage I lung adenocarcinoma. This sample comprised peripheral blood, obtained before any cancer treatment. The CDR3 DNA reads TGCGCCAGCAGCTTGGACCGGGCCAAGGGGGCCTACACCTTC. This codes for CASSLDRAKGAYTF.